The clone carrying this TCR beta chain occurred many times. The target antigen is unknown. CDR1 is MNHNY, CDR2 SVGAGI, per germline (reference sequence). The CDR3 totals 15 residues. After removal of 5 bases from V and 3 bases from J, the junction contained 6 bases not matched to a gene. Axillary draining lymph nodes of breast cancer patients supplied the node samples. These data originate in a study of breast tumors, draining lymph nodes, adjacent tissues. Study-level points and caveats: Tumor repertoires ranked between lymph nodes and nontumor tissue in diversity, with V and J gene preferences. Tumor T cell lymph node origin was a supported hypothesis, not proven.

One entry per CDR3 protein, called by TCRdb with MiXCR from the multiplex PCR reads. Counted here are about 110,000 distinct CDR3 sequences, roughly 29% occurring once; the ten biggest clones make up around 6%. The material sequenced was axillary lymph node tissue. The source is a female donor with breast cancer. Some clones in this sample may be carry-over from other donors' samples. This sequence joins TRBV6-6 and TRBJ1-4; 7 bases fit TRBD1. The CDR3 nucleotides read TGTGCCAGCAGTCCTCTCGGGACAGCTAATGAAAAACTGTTTTTT. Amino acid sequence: CASSPLGTANEKLFF.